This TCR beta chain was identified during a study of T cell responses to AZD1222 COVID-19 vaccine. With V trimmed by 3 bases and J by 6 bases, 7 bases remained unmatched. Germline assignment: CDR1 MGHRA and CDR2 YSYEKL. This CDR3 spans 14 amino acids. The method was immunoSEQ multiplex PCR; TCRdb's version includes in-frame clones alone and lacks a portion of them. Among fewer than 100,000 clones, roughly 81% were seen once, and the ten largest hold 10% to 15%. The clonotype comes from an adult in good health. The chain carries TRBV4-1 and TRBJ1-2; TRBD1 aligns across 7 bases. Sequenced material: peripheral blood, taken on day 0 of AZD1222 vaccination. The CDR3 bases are TGCGCCAGCAGCCAGGGAACAGGGGTGGATGGCTACACCTTC. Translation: CASSQGTGVDGYTF.